This TCR beta chain is drawn from a study of STAT5B mutations in CD4+ large granular lymphocyte leukemia. The table came from immunoSEQ multiplex PCR; TCRdb's copy has only in-frame clones and leaves some out. The profile covers about 30,000 clones, with nearly 90% appearing a single time and approximately 3.2% taken by the ten largest. Of note for this clone: Its antigen remains unidentified.

The CDR3 covers 15 residues. Germline CDR1 reads SEHNR; CDR2 reads FQNEAQ (reference sequence). V was clipped by 1 base and J by 0 bases, with 9 bases between them. Study-wide results and limits: Data were not HLA-matched across samples.

Material: CD4+ T cells from blood buffy coats. The clonotype was recovered from a human donor in good health. The V gene is TRBV7-9, the J gene TRBJ1-1; D is unresolved. The CDR3 nucleotides are TGTGCCAGCAGCTTAGATGTGAGCCTGAACACTGAAGCTTTCTTT. Translation gives CASSLDVSLNTEAFF.